This T cell receptor beta chain was identified in a study of T cells in localized non-small cell lung cancer. After removal of 4 bases from V and 11 bases from J, the junction contained 4 bases not matched to a gene. This CDR3 has 13 residues. From germline, CDR1 is MGHRA and CDR2 YSYEKL. Assay: immunoSEQ multiplex PCR; the TCRdb copy retains only in-frame clones and omits some. The data show about 26,000 clones, with about 81% seen just once and 4.1% held by the top ten. Points from the study as a whole: Researchers found a median around 59 of the top 100 tumor clones in adjacent lung. Of the tissues analyzed, uninvolved adjacent lung showed maximal T cell clonality, greater than tumor.

With respect to this clone: Its matching antigen is unknown.

The chain is built from TRBV4-1 and TRBJ2-3, with 12 bases fitting TRBD2. The source material was peripheral blood, sampled before any cancer treatment. The TCR was taken from a woman aged 40 to 75 with stage I lung adenocarcinoma. This CDR3 reads CASSLPSGGVQYF. The CDR3 DNA sequence: TGCGCCAGCAGCCTACCTAGCGGGGGGGTGCAGTATTTT.